The clone carrying this T cell receptor beta chain occurred a few times. A universal primer site and UMIs were added as TCR cDNA was made by 5'RACE template switching. Each CDR3 protein is one row after TCRdb ran MiXCR on the 5' RACE reads. In the table there are 300,000 or so distinct CDR3 sequences, approximately 4% of which are singletons. This entry is derived from a study of T cells after yellow fever vaccination. This TCR derives from a man in his late teens or twenties who received the YFV17D yellow fever vaccine. Specimen: PBMCs, collected 5 days after the yellow fever booster vaccination.

CDR3 DNA sequence: TGTGCCAGCAGTGAAGACCGTTTTCGGGAGACCCAGTACTTC. Translating gives CASSEDRFRETQYF. The chain couples TRBV2 to TRBJ2-5; no clear D gene. The CDR3 has 14 amino acids. Between the trimmed V and J ends, which lost 1 base and 5 bases, there was a span of 11 bases. Per the germline V gene, CDR1 is SNHLY and CDR2 is FYNNEI.